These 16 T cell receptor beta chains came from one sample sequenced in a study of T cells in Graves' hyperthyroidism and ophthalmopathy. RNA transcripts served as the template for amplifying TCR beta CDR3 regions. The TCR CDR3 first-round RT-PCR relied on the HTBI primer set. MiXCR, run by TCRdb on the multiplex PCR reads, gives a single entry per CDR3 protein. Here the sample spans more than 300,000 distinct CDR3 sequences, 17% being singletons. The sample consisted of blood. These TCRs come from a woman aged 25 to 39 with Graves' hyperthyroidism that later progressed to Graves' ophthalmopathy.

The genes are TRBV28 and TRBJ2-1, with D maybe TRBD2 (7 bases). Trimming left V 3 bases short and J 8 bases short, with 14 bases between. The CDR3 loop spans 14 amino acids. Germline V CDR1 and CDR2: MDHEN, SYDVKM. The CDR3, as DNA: TGTGCCAGCAGTTTGGCGGGGGCCTCGGATGAGCAGTTCTTC. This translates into CASSLAGASDEQFF.

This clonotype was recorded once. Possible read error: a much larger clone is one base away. This CDR3 is CASGRRGATGELFF. The DNA for the CDR3 is TGTGCCAGCGGCCGACGAGGAGCCACCGGGGAGCTGTTTTTT. The genes are TRBV28 and TRBJ2-2; D is undetermined. The CDR3 is made up of 14 amino acids. V lost 8 bases, J lost 4 bases, and 14 bases lay in between. Germline loops: CDR1 MDHEN, CDR2 SYDVKM.

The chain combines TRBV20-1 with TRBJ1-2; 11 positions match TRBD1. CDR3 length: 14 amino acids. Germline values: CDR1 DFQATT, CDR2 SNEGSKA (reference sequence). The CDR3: CTAGTGGFSYGYTF. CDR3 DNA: TGCACCGCCGGGACAGGGGGTTTTTCCTATGGCTACACCTTC.

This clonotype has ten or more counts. CDR3 protein: CASSRRAGANEKLFF. The CDR3, as DNA: TGTGCCAGCAGCCGCAGGGCGGGGGCTAATGAAAAACTGTTTTTT. The rearrangement joins TRBV28 to TRBJ1-4; maybe TRBD1 (5 bases). There are 15 residues in the CDR3. Germline CDR1 reads MDHEN; CDR2 reads SYDVKM. Trimming shortened V by 6 bases and J by 3 bases, and 14 bases separated the two germline ends.

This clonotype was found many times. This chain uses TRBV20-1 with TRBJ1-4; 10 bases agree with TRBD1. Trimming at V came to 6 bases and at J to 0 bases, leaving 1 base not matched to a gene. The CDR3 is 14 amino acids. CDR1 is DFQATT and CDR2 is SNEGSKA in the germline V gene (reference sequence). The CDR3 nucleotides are TGCAGTGCGGGACAGGGGTCAACTAATGAAAAACTGTTTTTT. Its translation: CSAGQGSTNEKLFF.

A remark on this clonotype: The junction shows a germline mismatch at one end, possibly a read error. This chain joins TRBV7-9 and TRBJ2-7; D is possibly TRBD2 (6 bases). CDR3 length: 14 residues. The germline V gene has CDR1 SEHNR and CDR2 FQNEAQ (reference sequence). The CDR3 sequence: CANSLAETAYEQYF. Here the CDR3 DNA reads TGTGCCAACAGCTTAGCGGAGACGGCCTACGAGCAGTACTTC.

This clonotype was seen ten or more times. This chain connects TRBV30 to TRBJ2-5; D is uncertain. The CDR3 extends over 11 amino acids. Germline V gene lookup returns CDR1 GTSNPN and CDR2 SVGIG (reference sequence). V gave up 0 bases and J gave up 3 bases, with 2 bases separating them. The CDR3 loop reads CAWSVKETQYF. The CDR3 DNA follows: TGTGCCTGGAGTGTTAAAGAGACCCAGTACTTC.

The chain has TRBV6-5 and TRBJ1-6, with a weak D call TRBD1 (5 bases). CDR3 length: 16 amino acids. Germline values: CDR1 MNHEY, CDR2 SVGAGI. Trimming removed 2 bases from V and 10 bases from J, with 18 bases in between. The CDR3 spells CASSYEGSGGGSPLHF. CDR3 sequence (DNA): TGTGCCAGCAGTTACGAGGGATCGGGGGGGGGATCACCCCTCCACTTT.

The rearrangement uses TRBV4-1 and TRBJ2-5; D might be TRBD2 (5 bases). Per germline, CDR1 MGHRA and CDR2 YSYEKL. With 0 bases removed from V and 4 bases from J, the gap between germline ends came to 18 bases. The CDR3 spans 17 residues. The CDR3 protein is CASSQDAVRGKAETQYF. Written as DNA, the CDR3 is TGCGCCAGCAGCCAAGACGCGGTCCGAGGGAAGGCAGAGACCCAGTACTTC.

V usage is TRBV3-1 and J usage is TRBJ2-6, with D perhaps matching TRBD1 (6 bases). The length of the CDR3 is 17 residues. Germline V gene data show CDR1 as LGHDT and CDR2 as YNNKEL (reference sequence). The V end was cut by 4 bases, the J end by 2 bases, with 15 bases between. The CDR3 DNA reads TGTGCCAGCAGCCTGGGGGTCAGGGGCACTGGGGCCAACGTCCTGACTTTC. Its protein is CASSLGVRGTGANVLTF.

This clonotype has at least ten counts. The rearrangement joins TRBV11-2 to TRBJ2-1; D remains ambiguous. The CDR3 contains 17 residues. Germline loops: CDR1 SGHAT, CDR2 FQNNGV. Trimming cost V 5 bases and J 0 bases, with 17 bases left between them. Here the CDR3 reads CASSNAWRKGSYNEQFF. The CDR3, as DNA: TGTGCCAGCAGCAACGCATGGCGGAAGGGCTCCTACAATGAGCAGTTCTTC. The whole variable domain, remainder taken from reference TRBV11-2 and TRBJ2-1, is EAGVAQSPRYKIIEKRQSVAFWCNPISGHATLYWYQQILGQGPKLLIQFQNNGVVDDSQLPKDRFSAERLKGVDSTLKIQPAKLEDSAVYLCASSNAWRKGSYNEQFFGPGTRLTVL.

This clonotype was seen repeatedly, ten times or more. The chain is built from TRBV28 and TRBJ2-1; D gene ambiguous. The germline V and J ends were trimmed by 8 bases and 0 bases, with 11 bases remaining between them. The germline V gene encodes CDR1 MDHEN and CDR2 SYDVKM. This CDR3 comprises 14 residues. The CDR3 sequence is CASCEVSSYNEQFF. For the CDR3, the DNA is TGTGCCAGCTGTGAGGTTAGCTCCTACAATGAGCAGTTCTTC.

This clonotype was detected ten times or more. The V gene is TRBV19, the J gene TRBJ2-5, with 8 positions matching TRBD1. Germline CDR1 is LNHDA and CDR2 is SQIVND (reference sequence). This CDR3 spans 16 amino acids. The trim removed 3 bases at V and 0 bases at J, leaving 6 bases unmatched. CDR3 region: CASSIRGDRYQETQYF. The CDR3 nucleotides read TGTGCCAGTAGTATTCGCGGGGACAGGTACCAAGAGACCCAGTACTTC.

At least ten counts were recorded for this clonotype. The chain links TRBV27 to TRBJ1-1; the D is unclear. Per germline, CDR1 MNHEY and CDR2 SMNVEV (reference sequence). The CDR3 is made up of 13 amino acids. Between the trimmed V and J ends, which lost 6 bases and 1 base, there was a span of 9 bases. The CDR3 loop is CASRGRENTEAFF. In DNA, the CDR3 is TGTGCCAGCAGGGGAAGAGAGAACACTGAAGCTTTCTTT.

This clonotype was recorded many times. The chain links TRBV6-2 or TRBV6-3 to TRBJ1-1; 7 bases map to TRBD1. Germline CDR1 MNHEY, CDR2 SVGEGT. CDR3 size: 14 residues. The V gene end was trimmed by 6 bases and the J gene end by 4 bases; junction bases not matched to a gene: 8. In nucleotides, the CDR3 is TGTGCCAGCAGCTGGAACCCAGGGGGCACTGAAGCTTTCTTT. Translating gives CASSWNPGGTEAFF.

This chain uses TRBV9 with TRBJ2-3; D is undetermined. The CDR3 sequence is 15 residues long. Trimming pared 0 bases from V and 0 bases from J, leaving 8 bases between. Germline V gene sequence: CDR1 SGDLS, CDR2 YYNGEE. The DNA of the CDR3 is TGTGCCAGCAGCGTAGGTGGCGCTAGCACAGATACGCAGTATTTT. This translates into CASSVGGASTDTQYF. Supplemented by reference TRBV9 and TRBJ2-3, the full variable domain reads DSGVTQTPKHLITATGQRVTLRCSPRSGDLSVYWYQQSLDQGLQFLIQYYNGEERAKGNILERFSAQQFPDLHSELNLSSLELGDSALYFCASSVGGASTDTQYFGPGTRLTVL.